Each of the 8 T cell receptor beta chains below was sequenced from the same sample in a study of tumor and adjacent non-tumor tissue in lung cancer. A modified ARM-PCR protocol with three rounds of nested PCR amplified TCRbeta. Via MiXCR, TCRdb re-called the multiplex PCR reads, giving one row per CDR3 protein. The sample has about 110,000 distinct CDR3 sequences, roughly 77% seen once; the top ten hold under 45%. No cell sorting was done before RNA was extracted from the tissue. The sequencing sample was made of lung tumor tissue. These receptors all come from a woman aged 60 to 75 with non-small cell lung cancer.

Concerning this clonotype: It may be a read error: a sequence one base away is much more abundant. The chain uses TRBV29-1 and TRBJ1-1, with 8 bases lining up with TRBD1. This CDR3 spans 14 amino acids. From germline, CDR1 is SQVTM and CDR2 ANQGSEA. CDR3 nucleotides: TGCAGTTTGGGGGACAGGCAAGTGAACACTGAAGCTTTCTTT. This sequence encodes CSLGDRQVNTEAFF.

Details on this clonotype: One end of the junction is discordant with germline, which a read error may explain. This chain uses TRBV9 with TRBJ2-2; D may be TRBD2 (5 bases). This CDR3 is 18 amino acids long. Germline V gene lookup returns CDR1 SGDLS and CDR2 YYNGEE. The CDR3, as DNA: TGTGCCAGCAGCGGATCCCCCAGTGTATTCAGGAACACCGGGAAGCTGTTTTTT. Its protein product is CASSGSPSVFRNTGKLFF.

A word on this clonotype: This may stem from a read error, because a much larger clone lies one nucleotide away. The chain couples TRBV24-1 to TRBJ1-5; TRBD1 matches 7 bases. The CDR3 is 12 amino acids. The V gene's germline CDR1 is KGHDR and CDR2 SFDVKD. In DNA, the CDR3 is TGTGGCACCAGTCCGAACAGGGGGCCCCAGCATTTT. Translating it yields CGTSPNRGPQHF.

This clonotype occurred a few times. This chain connects TRBV5-1 to TRBJ1-5, with D tentatively TRBD1 (5 bases). CDR3 length: 15 residues. The V and J ends lost 4 bases and 2 bases respectively, with 13 bases between them. Germline V gene lookup returns CDR1 SGHRS and CDR2 YFSETQ. CDR3 bases: TGCGCCAGCAGCGCCGTGGGGGGAGGCAATCAGCCCCAGCATTTT. It codes for CASSAVGGGNQPQHF.

About this clonotype itself: One junction end disagrees with the germline gene, perhaps due to a read error. The chain joins TRBV28 to TRBJ2-5; TRBD2 matches at 8 bases. The CDR3 is 14 residues long. CDR1 and CDR2 from the germline V gene are MDHEN and SYDVKM. CDR3 bases: TGTGCCAGCAGTCCCGCTTCAGCGGGAGAGACCGAGTACTTC. Amino acid sequence: CASSPASAGETEYF.

The V call is TRBV11-2, the J call TRBJ1-1; possibly TRBD1 for D (6 bases). This CDR3 is built from 16 residues. Germline loops: CDR1 SGHAT, CDR2 FQNNGV. With 8 bases removed from V and 7 bases from J, the gap between germline ends came to 26 bases. The DNA for the CDR3 is TGTGCCAGCTCCCTTGGGCAGGGGAAATCCCACATTGAAGCTTTCTTT. Translation: CASSLGQGKSHIEAFF.

This chain connects TRBV11-3 to TRBJ2-7; D remains unclear. V was cut by 1 base and J by 3 bases, with 10 bases left in between. CDR3 length: 14 residues. The V gene's germline CDR1 is SGHNT and CDR2 YENEEA. CDR3 nucleotides: TGTGCCAGCAGCTTAGGTGTGGGAATCTACGAGCAGTACTTC. It encodes CASSLGVGIYEQYF.

The chain links TRBV5-4 to TRBJ2-1; D may be TRBD1 (6 bases). Germline CDR1 is SGHNT and CDR2 is YYREEE (reference sequence). This CDR3 region has 14 residues. V lost 0 bases, J lost 9 bases, and 13 bases lay in between. The CDR3 nucleotides read TGTGCCAGCAGCTTGGGCGTGGGGGCGACTGAGCAGTTCTTC. It specifies CASSLGVGATEQFF.